Shown below are 10 T cell receptor beta chains from a single sample sequenced in a study of lymphopenia after photon versus proton radiotherapy. Profiled with immunoSEQ multiplex PCR; TCRdb holds only in-frame clones, not every one. The table records 35,000 to 40,000 clones, 85% of them present only once. The specimen comprised peripheral blood, sampled from a patient treated with photon-based radiotherapy. The receptors originated from a man aged 50-59 years with gastric cancer.

This chain joins TRBV4-1 and TRBJ2-1; TRBD2 agrees at 11 bases. V was pared by 2 bases and J by 7 bases, with 7 bases of the junction left unmatched. This CDR3 contains 16 residues. Germline CDR1 and CDR2: MGHRA and YSYEKL. The CDR3 nucleotides are TGCGCCAGCAGCCAACCAACTAGCGGGAGAGGGAATGAGCAGTTCTTC. Translated, it gives CASSQPTSGRGNEQFF.

The genes are TRBV9 and TRBJ2-1; D gene ambiguous. The germline CDR1 and CDR2 sequences are SGDLS and YYNGEE. This CDR3 has 15 residues. V was pared by 0 bases and J by 3 bases, with 10 bases between. As DNA, the CDR3 is TGTGCCAGCAGCGTAGTATCGGCTCTCTACAATGAGCAGTTCTTC. Protein: CASSVVSALYNEQFF.

The V call is TRBV10-3, the J call TRBJ1-2; weak D call: TRBD1 (5 bases). Germline loops: CDR1 ENHRY, CDR2 SYGVKD. The CDR3 is made up of 14 amino acids. Trimming shortened V by 0 bases and J by 3 bases, and 8 bases separated the two germline ends. The CDR3 nucleotides read TGTGCCATCAGTGAGTCGGGGGGGTACTATGGCTACACCTTC. Translating it yields CAISESGGYYGYTF.

The chain uses TRBV11-3 and TRBJ2-5; possibly TRBD2 for D (6 bases). Trimming shortened V by 5 bases and J by 2 bases, and 12 bases separated the two germline ends. Per the germline V gene, CDR1 is SGHNT and CDR2 is YENEEA. The CDR3 totals 14 residues. For the CDR3, the DNA is TGTGCCAGCAGCCACCGGGACTCGCAAGAGACCCAGTACTTC. It specifies CASSHRDSQETQYF. Full variable domain (rest looked up from reference TRBV11-3 and TRBJ2-5): EAGVVQSPRYKIIEKKQPVAFWCNPISGHNTLYWYLQNLGQGPELLIRYENEEAVDDSQLPKDRFSAERLKGVDSTLKIQPAELGDSAVYLCASSHRDSQETQYFGPGTRLLVL.

The gene calls are TRBV5-8 and TRBJ2-5; D call uncertain. From germline, CDR1 is SGHTS and CDR2 YDEGEE. V lost 4 bases, J lost 7 bases, and 17 bases lay in between. CDR3 length: 14 amino acids. The CDR3 nucleotides read TGTGCCAGCAGCAACGACAAAGGGTTGGGGACCCAGTACTTC. Amino acids: CASSNDKGLGTQYF.

The chain couples TRBV5-1 to TRBJ2-7; D is possibly TRBD2 (6 bases). This CDR3 contains 15 residues. The germline V gene has CDR1 SGHRS and CDR2 YFSETQ. With 4 bases removed from V and 7 bases from J, the gap between germline ends came to 21 bases. The CDR3 region has the DNA TGCGCCAGCAGCCCCGTAGCGGCAACCCCTGGGGAGCAGTACTTC. Translated: CASSPVAATPGEQYF.

CDR3: CASSPAGTGSEQYF. CDR3 nucleotides: TGTGCCAGCAGCCCCGCCGGGACAGGGTCCGAGCAGTACTTC. The chain carries TRBV6-6 and TRBJ2-7; 9 bases agree with TRBD1. This CDR3 comprises 14 residues. Trimming removed 6 bases from V and 6 bases from J; junction bases left unmatched: 9. Germline CDR1 is MNHNY and CDR2 is SVGAGI (reference sequence).

This clone was found once. The chain joins TRBV7-6 to TRBJ2-3, with D possibly being TRBD1 (6 bases). V was clipped by 4 bases and J by 4 bases, with 12 bases between them. The CDR3 runs to 14 residues. The germline V gene has CDR1 SGHVS and CDR2 FNYEAQ. CDR3 region: CASSSQGRADTQYF. The CDR3 DNA is TGTGCCAGCAGCTCACAGGGTCGAGCAGATACGCAGTATTTT.

This clone is labeled as medium-sized. J is TRBJ1-3 and V is TRBV29-1; the D is unclear. CDR3 length: 11 amino acids. The germline V gene encodes CDR1 SQVTM and CDR2 ANQGSEA. The V end was cut by 2 bases, the J end by 4 bases, with 3 bases between. CDR3 amino acids: CSVEWGNTIYF. In DNA, the CDR3 is TGCAGCGTTGAATGGGGAAACACCATATATTTT.

The chain employs TRBV18 and TRBJ2-7, with 10 nucleotides matching TRBD1. CDR1 is KGHSH and CDR2 is LQKENI in the germline V gene. J lost 2 bases, V lost 3 bases, and 1 base had no gene match. The CDR3 runs to 14 residues. The CDR3 bases are TGTGCCAGCTCACCCGGACAGGGGGCCTACGAGCAGTACTTC. Its protein is CASSPGQGAYEQYF.